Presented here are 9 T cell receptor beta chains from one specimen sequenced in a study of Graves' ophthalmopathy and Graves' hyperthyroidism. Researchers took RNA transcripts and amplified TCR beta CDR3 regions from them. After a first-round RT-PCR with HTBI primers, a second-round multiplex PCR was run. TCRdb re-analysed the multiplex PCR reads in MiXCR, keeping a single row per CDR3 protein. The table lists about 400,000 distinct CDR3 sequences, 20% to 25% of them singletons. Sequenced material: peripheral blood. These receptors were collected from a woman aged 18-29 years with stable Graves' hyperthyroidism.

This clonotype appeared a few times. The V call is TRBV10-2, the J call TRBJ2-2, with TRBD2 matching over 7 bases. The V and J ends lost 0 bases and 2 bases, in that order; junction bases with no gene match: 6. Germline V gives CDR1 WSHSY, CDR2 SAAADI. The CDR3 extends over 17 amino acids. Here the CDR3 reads CASSESGGRANTGELFF. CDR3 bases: TGCGCCAGCAGTGAGTCAGGAGGGAGGGCCAACACCGGGGAGCTGTTTTTT.

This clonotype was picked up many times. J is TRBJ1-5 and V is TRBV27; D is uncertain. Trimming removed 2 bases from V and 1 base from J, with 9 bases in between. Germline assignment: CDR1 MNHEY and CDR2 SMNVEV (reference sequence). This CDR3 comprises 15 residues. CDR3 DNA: TGTGCCAGCAGTTTAACAGCGGCGAGCAATCAGCCCCAGCATTTT. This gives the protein CASSLTAASNQPQHF.

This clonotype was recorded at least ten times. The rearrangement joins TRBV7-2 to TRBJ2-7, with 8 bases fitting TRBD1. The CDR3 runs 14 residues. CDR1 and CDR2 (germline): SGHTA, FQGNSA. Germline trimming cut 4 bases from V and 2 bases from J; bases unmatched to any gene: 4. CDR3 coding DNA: TGTGCCAGCAGCTCCCCACAGGGGGCCTACGAGCAGTACTTC. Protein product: CASSSPQGAYEQYF.

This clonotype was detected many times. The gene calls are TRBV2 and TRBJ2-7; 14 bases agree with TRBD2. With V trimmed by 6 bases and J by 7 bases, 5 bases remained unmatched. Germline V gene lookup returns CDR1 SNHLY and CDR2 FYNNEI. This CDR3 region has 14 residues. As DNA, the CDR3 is TGTGCCAGCAGACCGGGACTAGCGGGAGTTGAGCAGTACTTC. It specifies CASRPGLAGVEQYF.

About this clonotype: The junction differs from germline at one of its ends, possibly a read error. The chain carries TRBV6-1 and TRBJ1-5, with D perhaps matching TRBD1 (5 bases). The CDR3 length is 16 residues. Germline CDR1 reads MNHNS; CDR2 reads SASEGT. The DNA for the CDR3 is TGTGCCAGCAGTGAAGGTTGGGGCCTAGGCAATCAGCCTCAGCATTTT. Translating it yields CASSEGWGLGNQPQHF.

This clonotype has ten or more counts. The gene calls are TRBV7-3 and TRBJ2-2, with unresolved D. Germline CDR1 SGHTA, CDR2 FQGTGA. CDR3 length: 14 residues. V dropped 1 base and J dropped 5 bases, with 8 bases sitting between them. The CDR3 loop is CASSLIWGTGELFF. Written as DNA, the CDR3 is TGTGCCAGCAGCTTAATTTGGGGAACCGGGGAGCTGTTTTTT.

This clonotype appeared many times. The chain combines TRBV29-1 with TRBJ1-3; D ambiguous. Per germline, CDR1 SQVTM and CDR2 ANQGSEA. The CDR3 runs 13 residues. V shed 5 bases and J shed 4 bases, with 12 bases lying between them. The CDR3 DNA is TGCAGCGTTTCGTACACCGTCGGAAACACCATATATTTT. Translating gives CSVSYTVGNTIYF.

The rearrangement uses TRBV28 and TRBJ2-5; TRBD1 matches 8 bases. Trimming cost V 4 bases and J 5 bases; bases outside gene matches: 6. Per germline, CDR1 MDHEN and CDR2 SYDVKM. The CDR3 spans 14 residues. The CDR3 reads CASSSGGRAETQYF. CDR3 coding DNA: TGTGCCAGCAGTTCAGGGGGCAGGGCGGAGACCCAGTACTTC.

For the CDR3, the DNA is TGCGCCAGCAGCTTATGGCCTCCCCTGGGTCCTTACGAGCAGTACTTC. This translates into CASSLWPPLGPYEQYF. The rearrangement links TRBV5-1 to TRBJ2-7; D not resolved. Trimming cost V 2 bases and J 4 bases, with 19 bases left between them. From germline, CDR1 is SGHRS and CDR2 YFSETQ. The CDR3 has 16 amino acids. Full variable domain (missing parts from reference TRBV5-1 and TRBJ2-7): KAGVTQTPRYLIKTRGQQVTLSCSPISGHRSVSWYQQTPGQGLQFLFEYFSETQRNKGNFPGRFSGRQFSNSRSEMNVSTLELGDSALYLCASSLWPPLGPYEQYFGPGTRLTVT.